The 32 T cell receptor beta chains presented below share a single source sample, sequenced in a study of blood T cells in healthy people across ages. Alongside a J-beta primer mix, a sample-barcoded 5' primer served in a second PCR lasting about 7 to 12 cycles. TCRdb independently ran MiXCR on the 5' RACE reads; one entry per CDR3 protein. This sample has about 930,000 distinct CDR3 sequences, with roughly 28% found just once. These data also formed part of another study, on T cells of mothers and their children.

Material for sequencing was blood. These receptors were obtained from a woman in her thirties or forties in good health.

In this sample, this clonotype turned up many times. This chain uses TRBV20-1 with TRBJ2-3; 15 positions agree with TRBD2. Germline trimming cut 2 bases from V and 3 bases from J; bases unmatched to any gene: 3. Germline CDR1 is DFQATT and CDR2 is SNEGSKA (reference sequence). The CDR3 covers 16 residues. Here the CDR3 reads CSARPGLAGGTDTQYF. The CDR3 DNA reads TGCAGTGCTAGACCGGGACTAGCGGGGGGAACAGATACGCAGTATTTT.

The chain uses TRBV10-3 and TRBJ1-1, with D hard to call. The CDR3 length is 16 residues. V was pared by 2 bases and J by 0 bases, with 13 bases between. Germline V gene sequence: CDR1 ENHRY, CDR2 SYGVKD. CDR3 protein: CAISEPSTGMNTEAFF. The CDR3 DNA reads as TGTGCCATCAGTGAGCCTTCTACCGGGATGAACACTGAAGCTTTCTTT.

V gene TRBV6-4 combines with J gene TRBJ2-3, with TRBD2 matching 7 bases. V was clipped by 6 bases and J by 2 bases; unmatched bases: 20. The CDR3 loop spans 19 amino acids. The germline V gene encodes CDR1 MRHNA and CDR2 SNTAGT. In DNA form, the CDR3 reads TGTGCCAGCAGACAAGGACTAGTAAGTGAAGAGAGACTCACAGATACGCAGTATTTT. It codes for CASRQGLVSEERLTDTQYF.

This clonotype was detected a few times. The V and J genes are TRBV18 and TRBJ2-7; tentative D call: TRBD1 (6 bases). In germline, CDR1 is KGHSH, CDR2 LQKENI. Trimming pared 8 bases from V and 3 bases from J, leaving 14 bases between. The CDR3 covers 13 residues. CDR3 sequence: CASRLATGYEQYF. The CDR3 DNA reads as TGTGCCAGCCGCTTAGCGACAGGCTACGAGCAGTACTTC.

In its sample, this clonotype was seen many times. The chain combines TRBV15 with TRBJ2-3; unclear D gene. Trimming removed 1 base at V and 6 bases at J, with 8 bases between. This CDR3 region has 13 residues. Germline V gene data show CDR1 as LNHNV and CDR2 as YYDKDF (reference sequence). The chain's CDR3 is CATSRGSPDTQYF. CDR3 bases: TGTGCCACCAGCAGAGGCTCCCCGGATACGCAGTATTTT.

The chain uses TRBV19 and TRBJ2-7; 7 bases are a match to TRBD1. Germline CDR1 LNHDA, CDR2 SQIVND (reference sequence). The CDR3 extends over 15 amino acids. J was trimmed by 1 base and V by 3 bases; bases with no gene match: 6. The CDR3 is CASSMRPGGSYEQYF. The CDR3 DNA reads as TGTGCCAGTAGTATGAGGCCAGGGGGTTCCTACGAGCAGTACTTC.

This clonotype was recorded at least ten times. CDR3 loop: CASNPTVKSYEQYF. CDR3 sequence (DNA): TGTGCCAGCAATCCGACAGTAAAGTCCTACGAGCAGTACTTC. This chain connects TRBV28 to TRBJ2-7, with D perhaps TRBD1 (5 bases). Germline CDR1 and CDR2: MDHEN and SYDVKM. Trimming removed 7 bases from V and 1 base from J, with 14 bases in between. The CDR3 extends over 14 amino acids.

Turning to this clonotype: This could be a read error, since a much larger clone is one nucleotide away. The chain recombines TRBV7-6 with TRBJ2-1; 10 bases line up with TRBD2. V lost 5 bases and J lost 10; bases outside the gene matches: 17. CDR1 is SGHVS and CDR2 is FNYEAQ in the germline V gene. This CDR3 comprises 17 residues. CDR3 sequence (DNA): TGTGCCAGCAGCACTGCGGTAGCGGGGGGTGAGTCCTACGAGCAGTTCTTC. Its protein is CASSTAVAGGESYEQFF.

This clonotype was seen ten or more times. V and J are TRBV6-5 and TRBJ2-7; D tentatively fits TRBD1 or TRBD2 (6 bases each). The CDR3 sequence is 14 residues long. V lost 7 bases to trimming and J lost 1 base, with 14 bases between them. The germline gives CDR1 MNHEY, CDR2 SVGAGI. The CDR3 DNA reads as TGTGCCAGCATTAAAAGGGGGGCATCCTACGAGCAGTACTTC. Protein sequence: CASIKRGASYEQYF.

This clonotype was observed a handful of times. CDR3 in DNA: TGCAGTGCTCCGCCTCCACGGCCTTTCTTT. It specifies CSAPPPRPFF. The chain has TRBV20-1 and TRBJ1-1, with unresolved D. The CDR3 has 10 residues. Trimming took off 5 bases at V and 12 bases at J, with 13 bases between the two ends. Germline V lookup: CDR1 DFQATT, CDR2 SNEGSKA (reference sequence).

To note about this clonotype: The junction departs from the called germline gene at one end, perhaps through a read error. This chain links TRBV4-3 with TRBJ2-1; D perhaps matches TRBD2 (5 bases). The CDR3 is 15 amino acids. Germline CDR1 is LGHNA and CDR2 is YSLEER. Here the CDR3 DNA reads TGCGCCAGCGGCCAAAATCCGGGATCCGGAAATGAGCAGTTCTTC. Amino acids: CASGQNPGSGNEQFF.

V and J are TRBV7-2 and TRBJ2-5; 11 nucleotides align to TRBD2. V lost 0 bases, J lost 5 bases, and 8 bases stayed unmatched. The CDR3 runs to 17 residues. In germline, CDR1 is SGHTA, CDR2 FQGNSA. The DNA for the CDR3 is TGTGCCAGCAGCTTAGCGGGGTTAGCGGGGGGGCCTGAGACCCAGTACTTC. As protein: CASSLAGLAGGPETQYF.

The V call is TRBV5-4, the J call TRBJ1-2; D unresolved. The V gene lost 4 bases and the J gene lost 1 base, with 14 bases spanning the gap. Germline V lookup: CDR1 SGHNT, CDR2 YYREEE (reference sequence). The CDR3 totals 15 residues. CDR3 sequence: CASSGQSQVNYGYTF. In nucleotides, the CDR3 is TGTGCCAGCAGCGGCCAATCTCAGGTTAACTATGGCTACACCTTC. Looking up the rest from reference TRBV5-4 and TRBJ1-2 gives the full variable domain: ETGVTQSPTHLIKTRGQQVTLRCSSQSGHNTVSWYQQALGQGPQFIFQYYREEENGRGNFPPRFSGLQFPNYSSELNVNALELDDSALYLCASSGQSQVNYGYTFGSGTRLTVV.

On this clonotype itself: This clone may be a read error of a much larger clone one base away. V gene TRBV29-1 combines with J gene TRBJ2-5, with D possibly being TRBD2 (7 bases). From germline, CDR1 is SQVTM and CDR2 ANQGSEA. This CDR3 spans 11 amino acids. CDR3 residues: CSGGGQETRYF. In DNA form, the CDR3 reads TGCAGCGGGGGGGGCCAAGAGACCCGGTACTTC.

V and J are TRBV5-1 and TRBJ2-1; 7 positions agree with TRBD1. CDR3 length equals 14 residues. V shed 4 bases, J shed 9 bases, and the junction held 10 bases outside the gene matches. The germline V gene has CDR1 SGHRS and CDR2 YFSETQ. The DNA for the CDR3 is TGCGCCAGCAGCCCCCGGGACAGAATGGGTGAGCAGTTCTTC. It yields the protein CASSPRDRMGEQFF. Looking up the rest from reference TRBV5-1 and TRBJ2-1 gives the full variable domain: KAGVTQTPRYLIKTRGQQVTLSCSPISGHRSVSWYQQTPGQGLQFLFEYFSETQRNKGNFPGRFSGRQFSNSRSEMNVSTLELGDSALYLCASSPRDRMGEQFFGPGTRLTVL.

Concerning this clonotype itself: It is likely a read error, because the conserved phenylalanine at the end of the CDR3 is missing. The chain has TRBV12-3 or TRBV12-4 and TRBJ2-3; 9 bases match TRBD1. With 6 bases clipped from V and 10 bases from J, the junction kept 11 bases outside the gene matches. CDR3 size: 14 residues. As DNA, the CDR3 is TGTGCCAGCAGGGCCCGACAGGGGGGGGATCCGCAGTATTCT. Protein sequence: CASRARQGGDPQYS.

In its sample, this clonotype was seen a few times. This sequence joins TRBV30 and TRBJ2-7; perhaps TRBD1 as D (6 bases). There are 14 residues in the CDR3. V dropped 0 bases and J dropped 2 bases, with 11 bases sitting between them. CDR1 GTSNPN and CDR2 SVGIG come from the germline V gene (reference sequence). The CDR3 coding sequence is TGTGCCTGGAGTGTACAGGGTAGTACCTACGAGCAGTACTTC. Its translation is CAWSVQGSTYEQYF.

This clonotype was seen at least ten times. V usage is TRBV7-6 and J usage is TRBJ2-7; 8 nucleotides match TRBD1. Trimming cost V 1 base and J 5 bases; bases outside gene matches: 10. Germline V gene data show CDR1 as SGHVS and CDR2 as FNYEAQ. The CDR3 is made up of 16 amino acids. CDR3 nucleotide sequence: TGTGCCAGCAGCTTAGACCCCGGACAGGGCACCCACGAGCAGTACTTC. Its protein product is CASSLDPGQGTHEQYF.

A few counts support this clonotype. The rearrangement joins TRBV12-5 to TRBJ2-3; D possibly matches TRBD1 or TRBD2 (5 bases each). Trimming took 6 bases from V and 2 from J, leaving 12 bases between them. CDR1 is LGHNT, CDR2 FRNRAP, per germline. The CDR3 runs 14 residues. DNA for the CDR3: TGTGCTAGTGGCTCCGGGGCGAACACAGATACGCAGTATTTT. Translation gives CASGSGANTDTQYF.

This clonotype appeared a few times. The rearrangement links TRBV12-3 or TRBV12-4 to TRBJ2-5, with a tentative D call TRBD1 (6 bases). V shed 4 bases and J shed 0 bases, with 9 bases lying between them. The length of the CDR3 is 14 residues. The CDR3: CASSWDTHQETQYF. As DNA, the CDR3 is TGTGCCAGCAGTTGGGACACCCACCAAGAGACCCAGTACTTC.

The chain links TRBV6-6 to TRBJ1-2, with D possibly TRBD1 on 5 matching bases. The germline CDR1 and CDR2 sequences are MNHNY and SVGAGI (reference sequence). The CDR3 sequence is 12 residues long. V lost 10 bases and J 7 bases, leaving 16 bases between the germline ends. The CDR3 nucleotides are TGTGCCACACGGGGAGGGGCTCGTGGCTACACCTTC. Translating it yields CATRGGARGYTF.

This rearrangement joins TRBV20-1 to TRBJ1-4, with 8 bases matching TRBD1. Germline assignment: CDR1 DFQATT and CDR2 SNEGSKA (reference sequence). This CDR3 has 13 residues. V lost 4 bases and J lost 4; bases outside the gene matches: 2. The CDR3 DNA reads TGCAGTGCTAACAGGGGGAATAATGAAAAACTGTTTTTT. Translated, it gives CSANRGNNEKLFF.

The V call is TRBV15, the J call TRBJ2-3; 7 bases are a match to TRBD1. Germline CDR1 and CDR2: LNHNV and YYDKDF (reference sequence). Trimming removed 0 bases from V and 10 bases from J; junction bases left unmatched: 4. This CDR3 has 13 amino acids. CDR3 residues: CATSREPDRSQYF. For the CDR3, the DNA is TGTGCCACCAGCAGAGAGCCGGACAGGTCGCAGTATTTT. The full variable domain, in which reference TRBV15 and TRBJ2-3 provide the parts outside the CDR3, is DAMVIQNPRYQVTQFGKPVTLSCSQTLNHNVMYWYQQKSSQAPKLLFHYYDKDFNNEADTPDNFQSRRPNTSFCFLDIRSPGLGDTAMYLCATSREPDRSQYFGPGTRLTVL.

The genes are TRBV29-1 and TRBJ1-2, with D perhaps TRBD1 (5 bases). This CDR3 contains 13 residues. Germline lookup yields CDR1 SQVTM and CDR2 ANQGSEA. Trimming shortened V by 3 bases and J by 2 bases, and 10 bases separated the two germline ends. The CDR3 is CSVDEQGNYGYTF. DNA for the CDR3: TGCAGCGTTGATGAGCAGGGCAACTATGGCTACACCTTC.

The CDR3 is CASSLAGKGPHNEQYF. The CDR3 DNA sequence: TGTGCCAGCAGCTTAGCGGGGAAGGGGCCCCACAATGAGCAGTACTTC. The J gene is TRBJ2-7, the V gene TRBV7-9, with a possible D match to TRBD1 (5 bases). CDR3 length: 16 residues. The germline CDR1 and CDR2 sequences are SEHNR and FQNEAQ (reference sequence). V was clipped by 0 bases and J by 7 bases, with 19 bases between them.

This clonotype was counted only a few times. The chain employs TRBV7-2 and TRBJ1-2; 9 bases line up with TRBD1. CDR3 size: 13 residues. The V and J ends lost 4 bases and 7 bases, in that order; junction bases with no gene match: 4. CDR1 and CDR2 from the germline V gene are SGHTA and FQGNSA. CDR3 DNA sequence: TGTGCCAGCAGCTGGACAGGGGACGGTGGCTACACCTTC. Protein: CASSWTGDGGYTF.

V and J are TRBV4-1 and TRBJ2-1; D possibly uses TRBD1 or TRBD2 (6 bases each). V lost 0 bases and J lost 0, with 18 bases in between. The CDR3 extends over 19 amino acids. The germline gives CDR1 MGHRA, CDR2 YSYEKL. CDR3 region: CASSQEGGQGFSSYNEQFF. The CDR3 coding sequence is TGCGCCAGCAGCCAAGAAGGAGGGCAGGGGTTTAGCTCCTACAATGAGCAGTTCTTC.

With regard to this clonotype: The junction departs from germline at one end; a sequencing error may be responsible. The chain carries TRBV4-3 and TRBJ2-3; 7 bases fit TRBD2. Germline CDR1 is LGHNA and CDR2 is YSLEER. This CDR3 is built from 16 residues. Here the CDR3 reads CANSQGLGGNTDTQYF. For the CDR3, the DNA is TGCGCCAACAGCCAAGGGCTCGGGGGGAACACAGATACGCAGTATTTT.

This clonotype has only a few counts. A read error may explain this, as a much larger clone is one base away. This chain uses TRBV5-5 with TRBJ2-7; the D call may be TRBD1 or TRBD2 (7 bases each). From germline, CDR1 is SGHKS and CDR2 YYEKEE (reference sequence). V was pared by 3 bases and J by 2 bases, with 12 bases between. The CDR3 loop spans 14 amino acids. The CDR3: CASSWEGTAYEQYF. Written as DNA, the CDR3 is TGTGCCAGCAGCTGGGAGGGGACAGCCTACGAGCAGTACTTC.

V gene TRBV6-5 combines with J gene TRBJ2-3; D ambiguous. V lost 7 bases, J lost 0 bases, and 5 bases lay in between. The CDR3 contains 12 residues. CDR1 and CDR2 from the germline V gene are MNHEY and SVGAGI. Here the CDR3 DNA reads TGTGCCAGCACGGAGAGCACAGATACGCAGTATTTT. Translation gives CASTESTDTQYF.

In this sample, this clonotype turned up a few times. A much larger clone differs from this one at a single base, so this may be a read error. The chain is built from TRBV11-2 and TRBJ2-3; 9 nucleotides line up with TRBD2. Germline V gives CDR1 SGHAT, CDR2 FQNNGV. CDR3 length: 16 residues. V was clipped by 3 bases and J by 2 bases; unmatched bases: 6. The CDR3 DNA follows: TGTGCCAGCAGCTTCGGGCTAGCGGGGCCCACAGATACGCAGTATTTT. Amino acid sequence: CASSFGLAGPTDTQYF.

This clonotype was observed once. The chain has TRBV20-1 and TRBJ2-2; 10 bases map to TRBD2. Germline CDR1 is DFQATT and CDR2 is SNEGSKA (reference sequence). This CDR3 is built from 16 residues. The ends lost 6 bases at V and 3 bases at J; junction bases unmatched: 10. CDR3 DNA sequence: TGCAGTGCCGAAACACCTAGCGGGGGCCACACCGGGGAGCTGTTTTTT. Amino acid sequence: CSAETPSGGHTGELFF.